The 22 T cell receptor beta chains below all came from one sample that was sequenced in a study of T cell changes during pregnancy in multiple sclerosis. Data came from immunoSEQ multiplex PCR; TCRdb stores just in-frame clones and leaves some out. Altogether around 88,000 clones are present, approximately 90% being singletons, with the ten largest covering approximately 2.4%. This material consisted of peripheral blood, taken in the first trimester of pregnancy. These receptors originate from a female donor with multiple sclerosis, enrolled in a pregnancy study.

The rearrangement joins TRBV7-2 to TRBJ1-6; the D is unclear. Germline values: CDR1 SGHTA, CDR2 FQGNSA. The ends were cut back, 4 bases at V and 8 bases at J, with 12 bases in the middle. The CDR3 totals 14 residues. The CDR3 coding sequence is TGTGCCAGCAGCTCCCCAGTAACCGATTCACCCCTCCACTTT. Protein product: CASSSPVTDSPLHF.

CDR3: CSARMKDEQYF. For the CDR3, the DNA is TGCAGTGCCAGGATGAAGGACGAGCAGTACTTC. This chain joins TRBV20-1 and TRBJ2-7; the D is unclear. The germline CDR1 and CDR2 sequences are DFQATT and SNEGSKA (reference sequence). This CDR3 is 11 amino acids long. The germline V and J ends were trimmed by 6 bases and 5 bases, with 11 bases remaining between them.

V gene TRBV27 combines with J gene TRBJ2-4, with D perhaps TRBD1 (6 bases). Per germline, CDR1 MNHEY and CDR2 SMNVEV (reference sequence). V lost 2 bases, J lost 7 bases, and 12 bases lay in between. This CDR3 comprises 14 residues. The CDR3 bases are TGTGCCAGCAGTTTAGGAGTAAGGGGGAACATTCAGTACTTC. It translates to CASSLGVRGNIQYF.

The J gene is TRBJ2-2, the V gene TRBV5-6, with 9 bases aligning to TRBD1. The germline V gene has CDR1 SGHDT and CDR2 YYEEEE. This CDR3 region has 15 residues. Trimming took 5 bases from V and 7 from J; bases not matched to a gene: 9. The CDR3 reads CASSRRTGVVGELFF. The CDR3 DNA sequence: TGTGCCAGCAGTCGACGGACAGGGGTTGTCGGGGAGCTGTTTTTT.

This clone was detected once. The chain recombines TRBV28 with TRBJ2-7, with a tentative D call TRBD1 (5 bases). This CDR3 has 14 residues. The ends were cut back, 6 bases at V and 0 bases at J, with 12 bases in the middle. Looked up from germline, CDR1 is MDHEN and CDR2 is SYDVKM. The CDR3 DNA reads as TGTGCCAGCAGAGGCAGGGAAATCTCCTACGAGCAGTACTTC. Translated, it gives CASRGREISYEQYF.

The CDR3 region has the DNA TGTGCCAGCAGCTTAGCGACTAGCGGCCAAGAGACCCAGTACTTC. Protein product: CASSLATSGQETQYF. The rearrangement links TRBV11-2 to TRBJ2-5; 9 bases are a match to TRBD2. The CDR3 runs to 15 residues. With 1 base clipped from V and 1 base from J, the junction kept 1 base outside the gene matches. Per the germline V gene, CDR1 is SGHAT and CDR2 is FQNNGV.

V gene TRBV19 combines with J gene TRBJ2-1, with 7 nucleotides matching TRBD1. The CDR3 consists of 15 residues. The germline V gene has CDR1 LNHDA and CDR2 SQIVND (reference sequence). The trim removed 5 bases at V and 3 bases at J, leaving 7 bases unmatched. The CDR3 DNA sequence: TGTGCCAGTAGTTTTACCGGGACAGTCTACAATGAGCAGTTCTTC. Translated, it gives CASSFTGTVYNEQFF. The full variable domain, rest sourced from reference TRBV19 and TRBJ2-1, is DGGITQSPKYLFRKEGQNVTLSCEQNLNHDAMYWYRQDPGQGLRLIYYSQIVNDFQKGDIAEGYSVSREKKESFPLTVTSAQKNPTAFYLCASSFTGTVYNEQFFGPGTRLTVL.

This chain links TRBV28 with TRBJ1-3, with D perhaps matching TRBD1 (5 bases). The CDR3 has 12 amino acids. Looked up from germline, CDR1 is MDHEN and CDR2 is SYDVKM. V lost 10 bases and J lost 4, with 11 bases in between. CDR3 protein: CATQGGGNTIYF. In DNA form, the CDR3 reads TGTGCCACCCAGGGAGGCGGAAACACCATATATTTT.

The CDR3 sequence: CASSTDPTGIVEKLFF. Written as DNA, the CDR3 is TGTGCCAGCAGCACCGACCCGACAGGGATCGTCGAAAAACTGTTTTTT. This chain joins TRBV5-5 and TRBJ1-4, with 7 bases that match TRBD1. After removal of 4 bases from V and 8 bases from J, the junction contained 14 bases not matched to a gene. CDR3 length: 16 residues. Germline values: CDR1 SGHKS, CDR2 YYEKEE (reference sequence).

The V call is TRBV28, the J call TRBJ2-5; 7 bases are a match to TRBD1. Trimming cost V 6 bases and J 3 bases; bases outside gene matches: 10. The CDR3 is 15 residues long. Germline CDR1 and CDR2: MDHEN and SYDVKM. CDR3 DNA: TGTGCCAGCAGAGAACTGGACAGGAAGAAAGAGACCCAGTACTTC. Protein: CASRELDRKKETQYF. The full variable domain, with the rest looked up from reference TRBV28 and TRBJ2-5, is DVKVTQSSRYLVKRTGEKVFLECVQDMDHENMFWYRQDPGLGLRLIYFSYDVKMKEKGDIPEGYSVSREKKERFSLILESASTNQTSMYLCASRELDRKKETQYFGPGTRLLVL.

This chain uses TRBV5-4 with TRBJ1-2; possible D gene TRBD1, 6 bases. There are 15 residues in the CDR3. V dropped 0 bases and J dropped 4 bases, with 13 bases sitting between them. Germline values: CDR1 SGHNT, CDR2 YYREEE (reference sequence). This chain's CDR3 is CASSLALQGGYGYTF. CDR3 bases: TGTGCCAGCAGCTTGGCCTTACAGGGTGGCTATGGCTACACCTTC.

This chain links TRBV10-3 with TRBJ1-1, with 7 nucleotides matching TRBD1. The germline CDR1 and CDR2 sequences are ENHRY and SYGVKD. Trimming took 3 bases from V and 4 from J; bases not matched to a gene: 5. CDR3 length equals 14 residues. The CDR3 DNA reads TGTGCCATCAGTGACCCGACAGGGACCACTGAAGCTTTCTTT. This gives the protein CAISDPTGTTEAFF.

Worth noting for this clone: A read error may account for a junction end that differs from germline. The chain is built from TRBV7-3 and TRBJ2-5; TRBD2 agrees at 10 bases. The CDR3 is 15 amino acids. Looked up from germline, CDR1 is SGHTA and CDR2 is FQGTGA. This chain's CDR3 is CASSVTGTSAETQYF. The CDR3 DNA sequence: TGTGCCAGCAGCGTAACCGGGACTAGCGCAGAGACCCAGTACTTC.

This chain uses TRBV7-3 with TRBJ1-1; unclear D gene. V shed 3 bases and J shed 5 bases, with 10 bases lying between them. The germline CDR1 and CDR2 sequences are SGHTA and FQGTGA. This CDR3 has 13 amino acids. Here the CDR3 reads CASSFGRGTEAFF. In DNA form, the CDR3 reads TGTGCCAGCAGCTTCGGACGAGGGACTGAAGCTTTCTTT.

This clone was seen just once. CDR3 in DNA: TGTGCCAGCAGTGATTCGACAGGGGGCGTCTCTGGAAACACCATATATTTT. This translates into CASSDSTGGVSGNTIYF. The chain carries TRBV6-1 and TRBJ1-3, with 10 bases lining up with TRBD1. This CDR3 is built from 17 residues. Trimming cost V 3 bases and J 0 bases; bases outside gene matches: 5. Per the germline V gene, CDR1 is MNHNS and CDR2 is SASEGT.

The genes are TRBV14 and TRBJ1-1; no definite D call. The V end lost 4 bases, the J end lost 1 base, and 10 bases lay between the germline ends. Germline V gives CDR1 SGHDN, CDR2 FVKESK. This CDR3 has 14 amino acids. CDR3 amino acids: CASSLQAGNTEAFF. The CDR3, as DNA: TGTGCCAGCAGCCTTCAGGCAGGGAACACTGAAGCTTTCTTT.

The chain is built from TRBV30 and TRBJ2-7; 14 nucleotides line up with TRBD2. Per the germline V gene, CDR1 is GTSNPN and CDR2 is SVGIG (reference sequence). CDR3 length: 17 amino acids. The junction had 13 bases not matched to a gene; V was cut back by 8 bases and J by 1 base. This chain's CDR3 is CAGTLGLAGAFSYEQYF. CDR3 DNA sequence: TGTGCCGGAACCTTGGGACTAGCGGGGGCCTTTTCCTACGAGCAGTACTTC.

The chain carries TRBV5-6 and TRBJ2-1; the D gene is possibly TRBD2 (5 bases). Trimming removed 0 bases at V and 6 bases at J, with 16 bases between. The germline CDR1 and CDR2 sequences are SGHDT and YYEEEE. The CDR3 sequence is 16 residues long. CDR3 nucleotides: TGTGCCAGCAGCTTGGGTCTAGCCGACCTCGTCAATGAGCAGTTCTTC. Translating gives CASSLGLADLVNEQFF. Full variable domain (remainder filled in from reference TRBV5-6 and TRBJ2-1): DAGVTQSPTHLIKTRGQQVTLRCSPKSGHDTVSWYQQALGQGPQFIFQYYEEEERQRGNFPDRFSGHQFPNYSSELNVNALLLGDSALYLCASSLGLADLVNEQFFGPGTRLTVL.

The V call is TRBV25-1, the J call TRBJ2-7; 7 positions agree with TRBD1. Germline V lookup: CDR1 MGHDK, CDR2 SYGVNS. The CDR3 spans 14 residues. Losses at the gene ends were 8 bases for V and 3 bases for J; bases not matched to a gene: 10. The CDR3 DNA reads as TGTGCCAGCGCCCCTCGACAGGGTTTCTACGAGCAGTACTTC. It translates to CASAPRQGFYEQYF.

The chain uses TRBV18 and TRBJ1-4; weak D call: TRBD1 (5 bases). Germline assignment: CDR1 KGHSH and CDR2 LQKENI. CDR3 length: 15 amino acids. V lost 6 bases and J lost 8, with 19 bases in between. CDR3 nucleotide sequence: TGTGCCAGCTCGCCTTACAGGAACCAAGAAGAAAAACTGTTTTTT. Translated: CASSPYRNQEEKLFF.

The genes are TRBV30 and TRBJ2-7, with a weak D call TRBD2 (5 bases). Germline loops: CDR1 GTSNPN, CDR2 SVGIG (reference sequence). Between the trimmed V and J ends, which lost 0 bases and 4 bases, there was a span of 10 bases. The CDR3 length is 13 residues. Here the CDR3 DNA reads TGTGCCTGGAGTGTAGGGAGTGGGTACGAGCAGTACTTC. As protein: CAWSVGSGYEQYF.

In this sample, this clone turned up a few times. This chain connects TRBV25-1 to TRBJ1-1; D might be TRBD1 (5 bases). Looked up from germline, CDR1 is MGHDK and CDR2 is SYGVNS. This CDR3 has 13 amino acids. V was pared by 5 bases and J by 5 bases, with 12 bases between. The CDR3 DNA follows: TGTGCCAGCAGTTCCCGCGGGGGTACTGAAGCTTTCTTT. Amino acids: CASSSRGGTEAFF.